Shown below are 2 T cell receptor beta chains from a single sample sequenced in a study of high-grade serous ovarian cancer treatment subgroups. Tumor tissue was taken before any definitive surgery or chemotherapy was given. Data came from immunoSEQ multiplex PCR; TCRdb stores just in-frame clones and leaves some out. Found here are several thousand clones, over 65% of them singletons; the top ten hold roughly 12%. Sequencing was carried out using tumor tissue. The receptors come from a human donor with high-grade serous ovarian cancer.

Only a few counts were recorded for this clone. At one end, the junction sequence differs from germline, possibly due to a read error. The V and J genes are TRBV10-3 and TRBJ2-1; 11 bases are shared with TRBD1. The CDR3 has 13 residues. The germline V gene encodes CDR1 ENHRY and CDR2 SYGVKD. The CDR3 DNA reads as TGCGCGGCTGGGACAGGGGGTATGAATGAGCAGTTCTTC. Amino acid sequence: CAAGTGGMNEQFF.

J is TRBJ1-1 and V is TRBV6-5; D unclear. The V end was cut by 4 bases, the J end by 1 base, with 10 bases between. CDR3 length: 14 amino acids. Germline CDR1 MNHEY, CDR2 SVGAGI. The CDR3: CASSSLDKNTEAFF. The DNA for the CDR3 is TGTGCCAGCAGTTCTCTCGACAAGAACACTGAAGCTTTCTTT.